One sample yielded the 15 T cell receptor beta chains listed below, sequenced in a study of long-term antiretroviral therapy in people with HIV. Investigators performed immunoSEQ version v3.0 at survey level. The assay was immunoSEQ multiplex PCR, and TCRdb's table has in-frame clones only and misses some. Counted here are approximately 20,000 clones, over 80% occurring once; the ten biggest clones make up less than 15%. Sequences were derived from unsorted PBMCs, sampled 1.6 years after starting antiretroviral therapy. These receptors were obtained from a man aged 40-50 years with HIV.

The V and J genes are TRBV11-2 and TRBJ1-1; D is perhaps TRBD1 (5 bases). This CDR3 spans 14 amino acids. Looked up from germline, CDR1 is SGHAT and CDR2 is FQNNGV. V lost 1 base to trimming and J lost 4 bases, with 10 bases between them. The CDR3 is CASSLGAGITEAFF. CDR3 in DNA: TGTGCCAGCAGCTTAGGGGCAGGGATCACTGAAGCTTTCTTT.

This chain uses TRBV6-1 with TRBJ1-2; the match to TRBD1 covers 7 bases. CDR1 and CDR2 from the germline V gene are MNHNS and SASEGT. The CDR3 runs to 12 residues. V shed 6 bases and J 8 bases; nucleotides not matched to a gene: 6. The CDR3, as DNA: TGTGCCAGCAGCGACAGGGATAGGGGCTACACCTTC. It codes for CASSDRDRGYTF.

The chain joins TRBV19 to TRBJ2-7, with 10 bases that match TRBD2. CDR1 is LNHDA and CDR2 is SQIVND in the germline V gene (reference sequence). CDR3 length: 16 amino acids. After removal of 5 bases from V and 3 bases from J, the junction contained 10 bases not matched to a gene. CDR3 protein: CASSPYSGRIVYEQYF. The CDR3 DNA sequence: TGTGCCAGTAGTCCGTATAGCGGGAGGATAGTCTACGAGCAGTACTTC.

Only a few counts were recorded for this clone. The V call is TRBV7-2, the J call TRBJ1-2; weak D call: TRBD1 (6 bases). V lost 2 bases to trimming and J lost 6 bases, with 19 bases between them. CDR3 length: 16 residues. The germline V gene has CDR1 SGHTA and CDR2 FQGNSA. As DNA, the CDR3 is TGTGCCAGCAGCTTACTCCCCAGGGGACCGGCGGATGGCTACACCTTC. As protein: CASSLLPRGPADGYTF.

This clone has a single count. CDR3 sequence (DNA): TGCGCCAGCAGCTTGGGTAGCGGCGAAGCTTTCTTT. Protein: CASSLGSGEAFF. V and J are TRBV5-1 and TRBJ1-1; no firm D call. CDR3 size: 12 residues. Germline V gene sequence: CDR1 SGHRS, CDR2 YFSETQ. V lost 0 bases, J lost 8 bases, and 8 bases lay in between.

The genes are TRBV7-7 and TRBJ2-1; TRBD2 aligns across 11 bases. The CDR3 spans 13 residues. Unmatched junction bases numbered 1, after V lost 0 bases and J lost 12 bases. The germline V gene has CDR1 SSHAT and CDR2 FNYEAQ (reference sequence). CDR3 amino acids: CASSLASGGAQFF. CDR3 coding DNA: TGTGCCAGCAGCTTAGCTAGCGGGGGGGCGCAGTTCTTC.

CDR3 sequence (DNA): TGTGCCAGCAGCGCCAGACCCGGGACCTCCTACGAGCAGTACTTC. Translating gives CASSARPGTSYEQYF. The chain has TRBV9 and TRBJ2-7, with D tentatively TRBD1 or TRBD2 (5 bases each). This CDR3 spans 15 amino acids. Trimming removed 3 bases from V and 0 bases from J, with 13 bases in between. Germline V gene data show CDR1 as SGDLS and CDR2 as YYNGEE. Combining the CDR3 with reference TRBV9 and TRBJ2-7 gives the whole variable domain DSGVTQTPKHLITATGQRVTLRCSPRSGDLSVYWYQQSLDQGLQFLIQYYNGEERAKGNILERFSAQQFPDLHSELNLSSLELGDSALYFCASSARPGTSYEQYFGPGTRLTVT.

The chain carries TRBV5-1 and TRBJ1-1; D unresolved. Germline V gene sequence: CDR1 SGHRS, CDR2 YFSETQ. V lost 1 base and J lost 4, with 5 bases in between. CDR3 length equals 12 residues. This chain's CDR3 is CASSLSGTEAFF. The CDR3 region has the DNA TGCGCCAGCAGCTTGTCCGGCACTGAAGCTTTCTTT.

The chain uses TRBV5-1 and TRBJ2-7; maybe TRBD2 (5 bases). The CDR3 totals 13 residues. Germline V CDR1 and CDR2: SGHRS, YFSETQ. Trimming removed 1 base at V and 5 bases at J, with 10 bases between. The CDR3 sequence: CASSLFRGDEQYF. The CDR3, as DNA: TGCGCCAGCAGCTTGTTCCGGGGTGACGAGCAGTACTTC. Using reference TRBV5-1 and TRBJ2-7 for the parts outside the CDR3, the full variable domain is KAGVTQTPRYLIKTRGQQVTLSCSPISGHRSVSWYQQTPGQGLQFLFEYFSETQRNKGNFPGRFSGRQFSNSRSEMNVSTLELGDSALYLCASSLFRGDEQYFGPGTRLTVT.

This chain uses TRBV19 with TRBJ1-2; no firm D call. V lost 1 base and J 1 base, leaving 4 bases between the germline ends. This CDR3 region has 13 residues. Germline V gene lookup returns CDR1 LNHDA and CDR2 SQIVND (reference sequence). CDR3 in DNA: TGTGCCAGTAGTATAGGTGGTAACTATGGCTACACCTTC. Amino acids: CASSIGGNYGYTF.

This chain joins TRBV2 and TRBJ2-1, with 9 bases lining up with TRBD2. Trimming took 5 bases from V and 0 from J; bases not matched to a gene: 5. Germline V CDR1 and CDR2: SNHLY, FYNNEI. This CDR3 has 16 residues. The CDR3 is CASSSSGRFSYNEQFF. DNA for the CDR3: TGTGCCAGCAGTTCGAGCGGGAGGTTCTCCTACAATGAGCAGTTCTTC.

The chain couples TRBV2 to TRBJ1-2; D is unclear. The CDR3 runs to 13 residues. Germline V gene lookup returns CDR1 SNHLY and CDR2 FYNNEI. Trimming stripped 7 bases from V and 1 base from J, with 10 bases between. This chain's CDR3 is CASIQTINYGYTF. DNA of the CDR3: TGTGCCAGCATTCAGACGATTAACTATGGCTACACCTTC.

This clone has a single count. The chain couples TRBV11-2 to TRBJ2-7, with 8 bases that match TRBD1. CDR3 length: 16 residues. V trimming: 5 bases; J trimming: 9 bases; junction bases outside the gene matches: 18. In germline, CDR1 is SGHAT, CDR2 FQNNGV. The DNA for the CDR3 is TGTGCCAGCAGCCACTTGCTCCGGGACAGGTCTTATGGGCAGTACTTC. Residues: CASSHLLRDRSYGQYF.

The chain carries TRBV2 and TRBJ2-7; D is unresolved. The CDR3 spans 14 residues. Germline V CDR1 and CDR2: SNHLY, FYNNEI. Trimming took 3 bases from V and 3 from J, leaving 12 bases between them. The CDR3 bases are TGTGCCAGCAGTGATAATCGGCAGTACTACGAGCAGTACTTC. It is translated as CASSDNRQYYEQYF.

The rearrangement joins TRBV2 to TRBJ2-1, with D possibly called TRBD1 or TRBD2 (5 bases each). V was clipped by 0 bases and J by 2 bases, with 26 bases between them. CDR3 length: 21 amino acids. Looked up from germline, CDR1 is SNHLY and CDR2 is FYNNEI. The CDR3 bases are TGTGCCAGCAGTGAAGCTCCAGGGAGTAGGGGTAGAGATTATGCCTACAATGAGCAGTTCTTC. This codes for CASSEAPGSRGRDYAYNEQFF.